These T cell receptor beta chains were read from a single sample in a study of cytomegalovirus exposure and HLA in healthy donors. The data were produced by immunoSEQ multiplex PCR, yet TCRdb's version contains in-frame clones alone and is incomplete. The data show some 190,000 clones, 82% seen once. Material for sequencing was PBMCs. The source is a man aged 40-55 years in good health and CMV-seronegative. CDR3s include the opening cysteine and the closing phenylalanine or tryptophan. The order of the fields is clone size, J gene, D gene, V gene, CDR3 DNA, CDR3 protein. The D gene is left open where the match is weak. Expanded clones are given a class, and other clones once, few, many or no size at all.

>once|TRBJ1-2|NA|TRBV28
TGTGCCAGCAGGAGGACAGCTAACTATGGCTACACCTTC
CASRRTANYGYTF
>once|TRBJ1-3|TRBD1|TRBV30
TGTGCCTGGAGTCTTTACTTAGGGGACAGCTCTGGAAACACCATATATTTT
CAWSLYLGDSSGNTIYF
>few|TRBJ1-2|TRBD1|TRBV5-5
TGTGCCAGCAGCTTGAGCCCGGGACAGCAGTATGGCTACACCTTC
CASSLSPGQQYGYTF
>NA|TRBJ2-1|NA|TRBV5-5
TGTGCCAGCAGCTTGTGGTGGTTCGGCGGGCGACCAAGCTCCTACAATGAGCAGTTCTTC
CASSLWWFGGRPSSYNEQFF
>NA|TRBJ2-5|NA|TRBV2
TGTGCCAGCAGTGTCCCTCTAGAGACCCAGTACTTC
CASSVPLETQYF
>NA|TRBJ1-5|NA|TRBV6-5
TGTGCCAGCAGCGGGGTGGACAATCAGCCCCAGCATTTT
CASSGVDNQPQHF
>NA|TRBJ2-7|TRBD1|TRBV5-4
TGTGCCAGCAGTACAAGACAGGGGGCGAAGTCCTACGAGCAGTACTTC
CASSTRQGAKSYEQYF
>NA|TRBJ2-5|TRBD1|TRBV5-5
TGTGCCAGCAGCTTGGAAGTTAGGGGGCTCGGAGAGACCCAGTACTTC
CASSLEVRGLGETQYF
>NA|TRBJ2-1|NA|TRBV7-6
TGTGCCAGCAGCTTATATACTACCAACAATGAGCAGTTCTTC
CASSLYTTNNEQFF
>NA|TRBJ1-2|NA|TRBV18
TGTGCCAGCTCATCCGGGACTACTAACTATGGCTACACCTTC
CASSSGTTNYGYTF
>NA|TRBJ2-7|NA|TRBV30
TGTGCCTGGAGTCCGGCCTACGAGCAGTACTTC
CAWSPAYEQYF
>NA|TRBJ2-7|TRBD2|TRBV2
TGTGCCAGCAGAAATAGACTAGCGGGAGAAGGCGAGCAGTACTTC
CASRNRLAGEGEQYF
>NA|TRBJ1-1|TRBD1|TRBV18
TGTGCCAGCTCTCCAGGGACAGGGTGGGAAGCTTTCTTT
CASSPGTGWEAFF
>few|TRBJ2-3|TRBD2|TRBV7-2
TGTGCCAGCAGCTTCGGGCGGGGGTGGGATACGCAGTATTTT
CASSFGRGWDTQYF
>NA|TRBJ2-3|TRBD2|TRBV7-7
TGTGCTAGCAGCTTAGCGGGGGGGGCGCAGTATTTT
CASSLAGGAQYF
>NA|TRBJ1-1|TRBD1|TRBV6-4
TGTGCCAGCAGTGACCCCACAGGGGGCGGAATCCCGGGGACTGAAGCTTTCTTT
CASSDPTGGGIPGTEAFF
>NA|TRBJ2-2|NA|TRBV19
TGTGCCAGCCCCACAACCACCGGGGAGCTGTTTTTT
CASPTTTGELFF
>NA|TRBJ1-4|TRBD1|TRBV19
TGTGCCAGTAGGACCACAGGGGGCGGTAATGAAAAACTGTTTTTT
CASRTTGGGNEKLFF
>NA|TRBJ2-7|NA|TRBV18
TGTGCCAGCTCACCAGGGGCCTCCTACGAGCAGTACTTC
CASSPGASYEQYF
>NA|TRBJ1-5|NA|TRBV27
TGTGCCAGCAGTTTGGGGGGGAGGAATCAGCCCCAGCATTTT
CASSLGGRNQPQHF
>few|TRBJ2-7|TRBD2|TRBV7-8
TGTGCCAGCAGCTTAGTTCGGGGGGGGAGGAACTCCTACGAGCAGTACTTC
CASSLVRGGRNSYEQYF
>NA|TRBJ1-2|NA|TRBV30
TGTGCCTGGAGCATGACGGGGGGGAATTATGGCTACACCTTC
CAWSMTGGNYGYTF
>NA|TRBJ1-4|TRBD1|TRBV9
TGTGCCAGCAGCGTAGAACGGACAGGGTCAGCAGAAAAACTGTTTTTT
CASSVERTGSAEKLFF
>NA|TRBJ1-2|NA|TRBV28
TGTGCCAGCAGTTTCAGGAACAACCCCTATGGCTACACCTTC
CASSFRNNPYGYTF
>NA|TRBJ2-2|NA|TRBV5-1
TGCGCCAGCAGACCCGCCAGTGCGAACACCGGGGAGCTGTTTTTT
CASRPASANTGELFF
>NA|TRBJ2-7|NA|TRBV6-4
TGTGCCAGCAGTCTCCAACCGGACTCTTACGAGCAGTACTTC
CASSLQPDSYEQYF
>few|TRBJ1-3|NA|TRBV11-2
TGTGCCAGCAGCTTGCGGGCCAAGGGCGACACCATATATTTT
CASSLRAKGDTIYF
>once|TRBJ2-3|NA|TRBV11-2
TGTGCCAGCAGCTTAGGGAGACGGGATACGCAGTATTTT
CASSLGRRDTQYF
>many|TRBJ1-5|NA|TRBV2
TGTGCCAGCTCGGGGTCGGCTCAGCCCCAGCATTTT
CASSGSAQPQHF
>NA|TRBJ2-2|TRBD1|TRBV4-2
TGTGCCAGCAGCCAAGGGATGGGGCAGGGGGCCGGACCGACCGGGGAGCTGTTTTTT
CASSQGMGQGAGPTGELFF
>once|TRBJ1-1|TRBD1|TRBV7-6
TGTGCCAGCAGCTCACAATACAGGGGGCGGGACACTGAAGCTTTCTTT
CASSSQYRGRDTEAFF
>NA|TRBJ2-7|TRBD2|TRBV20-1
TGCGACTTCCTAGCGGGGGGGCTGCAGTACTTC
CDFLAGGLQYF
>NA|TRBJ1-1|NA|TRBV11-2
TGTACCAGCAGCTTACAGGCCAGGAACACTGAAGCTTTCTTT
CTSSLQARNTEAFF
>NA|TRBJ1-2|TRBD1|TRBV5-4
TGTGCCAGCAGCTTGGAATTGAGCAGGGGGCAGGGTGGCTACACCTTC
CASSLELSRGQGGYTF
>once|TRBJ1-2|TRBD1|TRBV19
TGTGCCAGTTCAATAGGAGGACAGGCCTATGGCTACACCTTC
CASSIGGQAYGYTF
>NA|TRBJ2-3|NA|TRBV28
TGTGCCAGCAGCCCCGCGGGGGCTAGCACAGATACGCAGTATTTT
CASSPAGASTDTQYF
>NA|TRBJ2-1|TRBD2|TRBV4-3
TGCGCCAGCAGCCAAGGTTCTGTAGCGGGAGGCTCCTACAATGAGCAGTTCTTC
CASSQGSVAGGSYNEQFF
>NA|TRBJ2-3|NA|TRBV30
TGTGCCTGGAGCGCGGGGCACACAGATACGCAGTATTTT
CAWSAGHTDTQYF
>NA|TRBJ2-3|TRBD2|TRBV27
TGTGCCAGCAGTTTAGGGCTAGCGGGGGGTACAGATACGCAGTATTTT
CASSLGLAGGTDTQYF
>NA|TRBJ2-5|NA|TRBV5-4
TGTGCCAGCAGCTCCCCCCGACTAGAGGAGACCCAGTACTTC
CASSSPRLEETQYF
>NA|TRBJ1-6|NA|TRBV2
TGTGCCAGCAGCATCCCAGGGGACTCCTATAATTCACCCCTCCACTTT
CASSIPGDSYNSPLHF
>NA|TRBJ1-6|TRBD1|TRBV6-5
TGTGCCAGCAGCGTCGGACAGGGGGGAAATTCACCCCTCCACTTT
CASSVGQGGNSPLHF
>NA|TRBJ2-7|NA|TRBV7-8
TGTGCCAGCAGCCCGGGGAGATACGAGCAGTACTTC
CASSPGRYEQYF
>NA|TRBJ2-1|TRBD2|TRBV28
TGTGCCAGCAGAAGCGGGGGGGCCGCCAACAGTGAGCAGTTCTTC
CASRSGGAANSEQFF
>NA|TRBJ1-5|TRBD1|TRBV7-6
TGTGCCAGCAGCTTAGCAGACAGGGGAATCCAGCCCCAGCATTTT
CASSLADRGIQPQHF
>NA|TRBJ2-5|TRBD1|TRBV5-1
TGCGCCAGCAGCTTGGGGGACAGGGGAGAGACCCAGTACTTC
CASSLGDRGETQYF
>NA|TRBJ2-3|TRBD2|TRBV2
TGTGCCAGCAGCGCCGGGACTAGCGGGGGGGATACGCAGTATTTT
CASSAGTSGGDTQYF
>NA|TRBJ2-3|NA|TRBV2
TGTGCCACCGTACAGGGCTATGGCACAGATACGCAGTATTTT
CATVQGYGTDTQYF
>few|TRBJ2-3|NA|TRBV2
TGTGCCAGCGGGTGGGGGCTAGCGGCCTTCACAGATACGCAGTATTTT
CASGWGLAAFTDTQYF
>NA|TRBJ2-5|NA|TRBV19
TGTGCCAGTAGTCCTCAATCGGGGTTAGAGACCCAGTACTTC
CASSPQSGLETQYF
>NA|TRBJ1-1|TRBD1|TRBV30
TGTGCCTGTGCGGGACAGGGGATCACTGAAGCTTTCTTT
CACAGQGITEAFF
>NA|TRBJ2-2|NA|TRBV11-3
TGTGCCAGCAGCTCAGTGAAGGACTCGACCGGGGAGCTGTTTTTT
CASSSVKDSTGELFF
>NA|TRBJ1-6|NA|TRBV28
TGTGCCAGCAGTTTAACGGCAGGGGTAACGTCACCCCTCCACTTT
CASSLTAGVTSPLHF